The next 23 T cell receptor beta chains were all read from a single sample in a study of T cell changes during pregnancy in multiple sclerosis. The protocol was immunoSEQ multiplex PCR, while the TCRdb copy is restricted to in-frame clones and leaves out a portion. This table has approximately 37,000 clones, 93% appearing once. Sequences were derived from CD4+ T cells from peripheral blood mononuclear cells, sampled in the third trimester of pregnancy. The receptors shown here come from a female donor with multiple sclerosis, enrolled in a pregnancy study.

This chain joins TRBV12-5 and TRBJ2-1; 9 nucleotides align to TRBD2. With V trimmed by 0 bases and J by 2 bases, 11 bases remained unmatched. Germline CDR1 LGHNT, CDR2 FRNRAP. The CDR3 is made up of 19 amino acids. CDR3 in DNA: TGTGCTAGTGGTTTGGTACCGGTAGCGGGAGTTGGAACCTACAATGAGCAGTTCTTC. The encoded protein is CASGLVPVAGVGTYNEQFF.

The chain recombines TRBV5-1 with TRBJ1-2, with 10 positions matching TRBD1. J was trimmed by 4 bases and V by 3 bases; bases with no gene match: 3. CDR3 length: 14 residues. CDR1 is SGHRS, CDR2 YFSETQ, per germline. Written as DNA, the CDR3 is TGCGCCAGCAGCTCTAGGACAGGGGGCTATGGCTACACCTTC. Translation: CASSSRTGGYGYTF. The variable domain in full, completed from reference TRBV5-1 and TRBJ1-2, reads KAGVTQTPRYLIKTRGQQVTLSCSPISGHRSVSWYQQTPGQGLQFLFEYFSETQRNKGNFPGRFSGRQFSNSRSEMNVSTLELGDSALYLCASSSRTGGYGYTFGSGTRLTVV.

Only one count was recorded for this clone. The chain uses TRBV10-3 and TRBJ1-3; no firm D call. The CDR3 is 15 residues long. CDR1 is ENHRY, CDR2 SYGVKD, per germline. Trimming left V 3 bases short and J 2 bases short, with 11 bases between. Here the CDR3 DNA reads TGTGCCATCAGTGATACGGGGAAAGCTGGAAACACCATATATTTT. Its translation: CAISDTGKAGNTIYF.

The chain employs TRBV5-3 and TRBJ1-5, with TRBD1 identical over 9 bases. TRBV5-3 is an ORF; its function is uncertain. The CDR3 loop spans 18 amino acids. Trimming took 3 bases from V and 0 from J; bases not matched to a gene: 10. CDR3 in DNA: TGTGCCAGAAGCTGTTCGGGACAGGGACCTTATAGCAATCAGCCCCAGCATTTT. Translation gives CARSCSGQGPYSNQPQHF.

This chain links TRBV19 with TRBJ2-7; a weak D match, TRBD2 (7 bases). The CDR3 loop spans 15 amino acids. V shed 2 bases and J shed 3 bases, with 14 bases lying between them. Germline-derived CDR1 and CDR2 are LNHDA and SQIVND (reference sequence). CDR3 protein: CASSIRGASYYEQYF. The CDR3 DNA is TGTGCCAGTAGTATACGGGGGGCCTCTTACTACGAGCAGTACTTC.

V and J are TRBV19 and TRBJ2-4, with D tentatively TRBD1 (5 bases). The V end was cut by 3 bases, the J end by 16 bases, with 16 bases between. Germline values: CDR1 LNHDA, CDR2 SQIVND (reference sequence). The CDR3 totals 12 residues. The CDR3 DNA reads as TGTGCCAGTAGTATCCGGCAGGGAAACCCTTACTTC. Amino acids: CASSIRQGNPYF.

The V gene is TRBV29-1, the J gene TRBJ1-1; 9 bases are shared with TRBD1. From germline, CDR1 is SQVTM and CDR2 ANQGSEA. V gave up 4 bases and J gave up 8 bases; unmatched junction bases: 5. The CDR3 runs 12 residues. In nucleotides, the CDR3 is TGCAGCGTTGTCCCGGGACAGGGAGAAGCTTTCTTT. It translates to CSVVPGQGEAFF.

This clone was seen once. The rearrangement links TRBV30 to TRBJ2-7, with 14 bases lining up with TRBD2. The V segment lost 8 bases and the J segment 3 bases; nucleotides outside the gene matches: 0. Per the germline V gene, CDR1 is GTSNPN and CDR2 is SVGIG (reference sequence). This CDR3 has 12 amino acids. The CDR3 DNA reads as TGTGCCGGGACTAGCGGGAGCTACGAGCAGTACTTC. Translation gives CAGTSGSYEQYF.

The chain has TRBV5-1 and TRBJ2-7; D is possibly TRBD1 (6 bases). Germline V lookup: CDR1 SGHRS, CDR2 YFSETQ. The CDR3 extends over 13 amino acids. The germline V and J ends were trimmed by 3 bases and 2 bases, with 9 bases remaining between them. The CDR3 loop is CASSSRTAYEQYF. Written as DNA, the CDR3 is TGCGCCAGCAGCTCAAGGACAGCCTACGAGCAGTACTTC.

CDR3: CASSSWAGVLIETQYF. The CDR3 DNA is TGTGCCAGCAGCTCCTGGGCCGGGGTCCTAATAGAGACCCAGTACTTC. The J gene is TRBJ2-5, the V gene TRBV11-2; D possibly corresponds to TRBD2 (5 bases). Trimming stripped 4 bases from V and 4 bases from J, with 19 bases between. Germline CDR1 reads SGHAT; CDR2 reads FQNNGV. The length of the CDR3 is 16 residues.

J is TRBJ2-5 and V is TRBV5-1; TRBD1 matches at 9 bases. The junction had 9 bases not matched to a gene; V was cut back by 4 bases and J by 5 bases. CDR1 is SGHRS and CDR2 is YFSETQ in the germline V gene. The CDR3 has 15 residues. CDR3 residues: CASSTTGGAPETQYF. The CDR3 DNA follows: TGCGCCAGCAGCACTACAGGGGGCGCCCCGGAGACCCAGTACTTC.

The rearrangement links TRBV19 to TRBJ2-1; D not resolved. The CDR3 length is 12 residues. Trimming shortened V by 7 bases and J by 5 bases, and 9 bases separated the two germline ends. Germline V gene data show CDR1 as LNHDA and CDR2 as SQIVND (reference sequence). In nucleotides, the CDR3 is TGTGCCAGTAAGTGGCAGAACAATGAGCAGTTCTTC. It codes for CASKWQNNEQFF.

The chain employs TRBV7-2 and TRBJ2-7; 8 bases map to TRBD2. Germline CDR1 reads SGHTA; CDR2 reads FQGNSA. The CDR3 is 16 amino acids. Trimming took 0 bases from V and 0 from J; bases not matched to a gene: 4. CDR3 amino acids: CASSLAGGGSSYEQYF. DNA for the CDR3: TGTGCCAGCAGCTTAGCCGGGGGGGGTAGCTCCTACGAGCAGTACTTC.

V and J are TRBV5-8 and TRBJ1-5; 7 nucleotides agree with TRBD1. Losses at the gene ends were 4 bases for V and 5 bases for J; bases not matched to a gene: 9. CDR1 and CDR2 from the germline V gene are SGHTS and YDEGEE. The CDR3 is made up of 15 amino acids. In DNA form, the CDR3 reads TGTGCCAGCAGCAAGGCTAACAGGGGAGATCAGCCCCAGCATTTT. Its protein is CASSKANRGDQPQHF.

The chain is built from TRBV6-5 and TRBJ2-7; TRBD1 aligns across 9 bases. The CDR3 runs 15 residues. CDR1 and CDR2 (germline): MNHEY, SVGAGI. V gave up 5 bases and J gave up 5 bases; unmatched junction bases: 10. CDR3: CASSRGTGTFHEQYF. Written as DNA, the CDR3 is TGTGCCAGCAGTCGAGGGACAGGGACATTCCACGAGCAGTACTTC.

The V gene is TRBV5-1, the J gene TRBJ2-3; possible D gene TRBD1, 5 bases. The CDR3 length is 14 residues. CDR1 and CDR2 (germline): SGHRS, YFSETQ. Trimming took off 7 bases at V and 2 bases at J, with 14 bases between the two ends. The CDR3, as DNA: TGCGCCAGCTCGTGGAAGGGGCCCACAGATACGCAGTATTTT. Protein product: CASSWKGPTDTQYF.

Written as DNA, the CDR3 is TGTGCCAGCAGTTCCAGGACTAGCGGGAAGACCGGGGAGCTGTTTTTT. Translating gives CASSSRTSGKTGELFF. J is TRBJ2-2 and V is TRBV27, with TRBD2 matching over 12 bases. The ends lost 4 bases at V and 5 bases at J; junction bases unmatched: 5. This CDR3 is 16 amino acids long. The germline CDR1 and CDR2 sequences are MNHEY and SMNVEV (reference sequence).

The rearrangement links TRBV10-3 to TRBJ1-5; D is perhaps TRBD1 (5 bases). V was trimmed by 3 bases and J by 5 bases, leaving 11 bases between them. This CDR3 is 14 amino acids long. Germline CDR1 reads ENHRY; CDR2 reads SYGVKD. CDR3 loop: CAISDGQGDQPQHF. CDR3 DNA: TGTGCCATCAGTGATGGACAAGGGGATCAGCCCCAGCATTTT.

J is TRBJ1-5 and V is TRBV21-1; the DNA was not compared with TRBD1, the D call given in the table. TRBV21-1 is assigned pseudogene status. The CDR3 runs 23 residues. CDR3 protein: CASSKGRDRGYLENPYSNQPQHF. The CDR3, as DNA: TGTGCCAGCAGCAAAGGCAGGGACAGGGGTTACCTAGAGAACCCCTATAGCAATCAGCCCCAGCATTTT.

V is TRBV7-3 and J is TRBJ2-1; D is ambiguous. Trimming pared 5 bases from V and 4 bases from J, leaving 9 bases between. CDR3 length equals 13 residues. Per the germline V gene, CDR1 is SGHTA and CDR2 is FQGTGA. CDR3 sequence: CASSPSSYNEQFF. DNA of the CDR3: TGTGCCAGCAGCCCCTCCTCTTACAATGAGCAGTTCTTC.

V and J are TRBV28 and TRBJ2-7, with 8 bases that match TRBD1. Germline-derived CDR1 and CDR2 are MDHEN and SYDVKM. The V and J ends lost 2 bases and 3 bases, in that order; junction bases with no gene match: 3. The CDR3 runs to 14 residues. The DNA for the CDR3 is TGTGCCAGCAGTTTACTAGGACAGGGCTACGAGCAGTACTTC. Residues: CASSLLGQGYEQYF.

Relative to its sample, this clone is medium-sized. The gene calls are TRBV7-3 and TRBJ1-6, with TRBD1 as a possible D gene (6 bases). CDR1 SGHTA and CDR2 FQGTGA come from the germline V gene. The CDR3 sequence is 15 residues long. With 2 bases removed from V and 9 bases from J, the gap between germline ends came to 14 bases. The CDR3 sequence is CASSLFSGVASPLHF. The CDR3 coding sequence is TGTGCCAGCAGCTTATTTTCAGGGGTAGCTTCACCCCTCCACTTT.

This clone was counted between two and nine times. CDR3 region: CASSSKGQGGSPLHF. As DNA, the CDR3 is TGTGCCAGCAGTTCCAAGGGACAGGGGGGCTCACCCCTCCACTTT. The chain joins TRBV6-4 to TRBJ1-6, with TRBD1 matching 11 bases. Germline trimming cut 5 bases from V and 10 bases from J; bases unmatched to any gene: 7. The CDR3 has 15 amino acids. The germline gives CDR1 MRHNA, CDR2 SNTAGT.